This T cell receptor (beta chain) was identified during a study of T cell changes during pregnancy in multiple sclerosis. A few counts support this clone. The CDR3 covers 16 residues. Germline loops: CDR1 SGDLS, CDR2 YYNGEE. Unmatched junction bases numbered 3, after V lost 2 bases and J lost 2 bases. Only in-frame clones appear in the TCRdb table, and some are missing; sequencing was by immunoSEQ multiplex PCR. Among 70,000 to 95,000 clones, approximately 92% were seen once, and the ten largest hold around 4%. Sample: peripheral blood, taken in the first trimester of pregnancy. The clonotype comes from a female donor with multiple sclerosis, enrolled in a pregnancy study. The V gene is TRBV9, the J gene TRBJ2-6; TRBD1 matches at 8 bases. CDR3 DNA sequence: TGTGCCAGCAGCGTGACACAGGGGGCTGGGGCCAACGTCCTGACTTTC. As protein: CASSVTQGAGANVLTF.